This TCR beta chain was captured in a study of blood T cell repertoires in COVID-19 (TCRdb year 2020). Some background on the complete study: Samples covering the acute and convalescent phases of COVID-19 were provided by collaborators in the United States, Italy and Spain. The material from the prospective study consisted of cDNA or gDNA derived from T cells, B-cell-depleted T cells, or PBMCs. Nearly every sample came with metadata listing a de-identified subject ID, COVID-19 status, age in years and sex. The dataset comprised deeply sampled blood TCRbeta repertoires from subjects exposed to, actively infected with, or recovered from COVID-19. Samples were obtained from the ongoing ImmuneRACE study (first 160 participants) and from 1,254 subjects provided by 6 global collaborators. Where available, HLA class I and class II types were obtained from metadata supplied by the sample provider rather than from assay-based typing. The repertoires were made available in a free public database intended to serve as a resource for research on the immune response to SARS-CoV-2.

What the authors observed across the whole study: How much clinical and demographic metadata was included differed by source and by participant, and the metadata was provided uncurated.

Regarding this clone: Its antigen is still unknown. No base quality values were provided; no much bigger clone lies one nucleotide off.

The germline ends are 3 bases apart after V is trimmed by 5 bases and J by 3 bases. Measured from the cysteine to the phenylalanine, the CDR3 is 11 residues long. The entry retains the CDR3 DNA only, 33 bases that are in frame from base 1. The germline V gene sets CDR1 to SGHAT and CDR2 to FQNNGV. Participants in the prospective study were aged roughly 18 to 100 years, lived in 20 to 30 United States geographic areas, and enrolled through a virtual design. Cohort assignment in the prospective study relied on participant-reported clinical history from a screening survey and a study questionnaire. A participant counted as exposed if, within 2 weeks of entering the study, that participant had been in contact with someone who had a PCR-confirmed or clinician-diagnosed COVID-19 case. In the prospective study, mobile phlebotomists collected whole blood, serum and a nasopharyngeal or oropharyngeal swab from each participant. Additional blood draws and questionnaires over a 2-month period could optionally be provided by prospective study participants. Prospective study blood samples were shipped either frozen or at room temperature before DNA extraction.

TCRbeta CDR3 regions were amplified from genomic DNA by means of the immunoSEQ Assay, a bias-controlled multiplex PCR. As for how the authors treated the data: The number of nucleated cells in each sample was estimated by amplification of reference gene primers within the assay. Sequence reads were collapsed and filtered to measure the absolute abundance of every unique TCRbeta CDR3 rearrangement. For each sample, productive Simpson clonality was calculated as the square root of Simpson's diversity index across productive rearrangements. The table comes from immuneACCESS by way of TCRdb, which keeps in-frame sequences with V and J called. Part of the clones is missing from these tables; in studies checked, under half for an unresolved V gene and the rest for unknown reasons. Clone size and the V and J calls come from that table; the DNA yielded D and trimming. In all, the sample holds around 200,000 clones, and approximately 86% of those were seen once. Roughly 4% of the sample rests with the top ten.

The chain links TRBV11-2 with TRBJ2-3; the D gene cannot be named for sure. The specimen sequenced was PBMCs or T cells enriched from blood (not recorded which). This TCR came from a woman in her twenties or thirties who had been exposed to COVID-19. The CDR3 protein: CASSRTDTQYF. In nucleotide form, the sequence is TGTGCCAGCAGCCGGACAGATACGCAGTATTTT.